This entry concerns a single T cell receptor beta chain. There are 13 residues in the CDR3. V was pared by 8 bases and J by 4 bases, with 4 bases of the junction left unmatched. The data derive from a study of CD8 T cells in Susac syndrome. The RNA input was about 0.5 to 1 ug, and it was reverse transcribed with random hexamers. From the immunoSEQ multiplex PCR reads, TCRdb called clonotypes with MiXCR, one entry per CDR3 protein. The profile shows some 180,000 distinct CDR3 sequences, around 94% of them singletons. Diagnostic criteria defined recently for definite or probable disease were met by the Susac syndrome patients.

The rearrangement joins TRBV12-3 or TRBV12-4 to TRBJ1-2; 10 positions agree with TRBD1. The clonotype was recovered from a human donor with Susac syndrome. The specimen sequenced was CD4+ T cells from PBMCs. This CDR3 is CASRQGARYGYTF. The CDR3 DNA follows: TGTGCCAGCCGACAGGGGGCCCGCTATGGCTACACCTTC.